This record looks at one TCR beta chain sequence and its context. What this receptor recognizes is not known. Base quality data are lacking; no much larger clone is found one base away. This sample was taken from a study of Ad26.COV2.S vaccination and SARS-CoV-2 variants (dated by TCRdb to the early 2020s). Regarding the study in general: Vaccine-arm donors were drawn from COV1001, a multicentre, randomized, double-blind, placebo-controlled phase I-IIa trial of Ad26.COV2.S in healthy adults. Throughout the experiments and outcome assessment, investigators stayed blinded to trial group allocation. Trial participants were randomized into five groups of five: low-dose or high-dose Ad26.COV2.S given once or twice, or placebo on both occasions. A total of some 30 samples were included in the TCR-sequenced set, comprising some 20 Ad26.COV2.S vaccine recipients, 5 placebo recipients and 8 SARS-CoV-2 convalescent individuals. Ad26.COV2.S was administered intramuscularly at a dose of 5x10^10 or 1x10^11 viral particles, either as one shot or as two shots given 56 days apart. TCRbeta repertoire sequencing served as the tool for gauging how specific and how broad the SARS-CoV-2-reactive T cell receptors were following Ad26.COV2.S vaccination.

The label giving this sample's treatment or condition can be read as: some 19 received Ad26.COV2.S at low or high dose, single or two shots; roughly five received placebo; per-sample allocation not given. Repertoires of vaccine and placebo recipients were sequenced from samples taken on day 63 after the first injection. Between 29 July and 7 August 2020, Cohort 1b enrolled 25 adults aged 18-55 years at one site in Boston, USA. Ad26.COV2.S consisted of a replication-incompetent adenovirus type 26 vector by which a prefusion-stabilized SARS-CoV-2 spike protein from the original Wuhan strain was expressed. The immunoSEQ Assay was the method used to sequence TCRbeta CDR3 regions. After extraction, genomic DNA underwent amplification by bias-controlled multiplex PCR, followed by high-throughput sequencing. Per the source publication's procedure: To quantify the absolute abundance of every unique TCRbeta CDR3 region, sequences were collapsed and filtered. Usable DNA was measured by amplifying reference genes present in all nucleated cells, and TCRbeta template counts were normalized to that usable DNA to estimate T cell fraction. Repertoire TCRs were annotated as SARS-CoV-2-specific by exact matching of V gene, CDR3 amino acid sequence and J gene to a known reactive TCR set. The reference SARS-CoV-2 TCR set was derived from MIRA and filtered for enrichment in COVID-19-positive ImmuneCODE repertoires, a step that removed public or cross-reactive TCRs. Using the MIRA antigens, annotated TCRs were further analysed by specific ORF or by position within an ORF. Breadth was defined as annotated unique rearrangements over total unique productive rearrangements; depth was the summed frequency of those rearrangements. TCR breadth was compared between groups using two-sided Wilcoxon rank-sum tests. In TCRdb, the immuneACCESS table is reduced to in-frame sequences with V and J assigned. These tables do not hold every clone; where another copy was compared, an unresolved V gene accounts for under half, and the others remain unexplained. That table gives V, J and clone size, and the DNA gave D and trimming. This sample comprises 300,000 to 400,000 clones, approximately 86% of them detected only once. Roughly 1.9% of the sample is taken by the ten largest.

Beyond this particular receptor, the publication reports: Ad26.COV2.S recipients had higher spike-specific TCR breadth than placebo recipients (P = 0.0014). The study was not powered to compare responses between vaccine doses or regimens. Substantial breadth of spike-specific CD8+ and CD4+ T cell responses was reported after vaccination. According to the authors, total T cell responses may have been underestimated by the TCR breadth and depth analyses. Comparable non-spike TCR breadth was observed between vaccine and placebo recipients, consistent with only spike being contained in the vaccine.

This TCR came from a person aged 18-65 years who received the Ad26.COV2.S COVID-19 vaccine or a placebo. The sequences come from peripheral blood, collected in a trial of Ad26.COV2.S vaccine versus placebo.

This receptor has the CDR3 CASSQDKNEKLFF. At the DNA level, the sequence is TGTGCCAGCAGCCAGGACAAGAATGAAAAACTGTTTTTT. Rearrangement joined TRBV3-1 (or the pseudogene TRBV3-2) to TRBJ1-4; TRBD1 is a weak D gene call, 5 bases matching. In the germline V gene (reference sequence), CDR1 corresponds to LGHDT and CDR2 to YNNKEL. V gives up 3 bases and J gives up 5 bases, and the segment between their germline ends measures 7 bases. The CDR3, cysteine through phenylalanine, is 13 amino acids long. CDR3 DNA is the only sequence kept; it has 39 bases, read in frame from the first base.